Listed below are T cell receptor beta chains from one sample, sequenced in a study of Graves' ophthalmopathy and Graves' hyperthyroidism. TCRdb re-called the multiplex PCR reads through MiXCR, storing one row per CDR3 protein. The table lists about 620,000 distinct CDR3 sequences, approximately 21% of them singletons. Input material: peripheral blood. The receptors originated from a woman aged 18-29 years with stable Graves' hyperthyroidism. Some clones in this sample may be carry-over from other donors' samples. The CDR3 runs from the conserved cysteine through the conserved F or W. Expanded clones get a size class; other rows say once, few or many, or leave the size out.

v_call	j_call	clone_size	cdr3_aa
TRBV5-1	TRBJ2-7	NA	CASSFRGPMVYEQYF
TRBV6-1	TRBJ1-1	many	CASSENWDTNTEAFF
TRBV6-1	TRBJ2-7	many	CASSTRQRSSSYEQYF
TRBV6-1	TRBJ1-5	many	CASTHTTSDQPQHF
TRBV29-1	TRBJ2-5	many	CSVVYGETQYF
TRBV3-1	TRBJ2-7	few	CASSPYGGDRGYEQYF
TRBV6-1	TRBJ1-5	NA	CASGGQGEGNRNQPQHF
TRBV12-5	TRBJ1-2	many	CASGLVSRIDGYTF
TRBV2	TRBJ1-2	few	CASSGGNGGYTF
TRBV7-2	TRBJ2-2	NA	CASSVAGGSTGELFF
TRBV5-1	TRBJ1-1	NA	CASGLAEGEGDTEAFF
TRBV19	TRBJ2-7	NA	CASSQPGGGSYEQYF
TRBV27	TRBJ2-7	NA	CASSFNDRFSSYEQYF
TRBV7-2	TRBJ1-2	few	CASSSGAGAGYYTF
TRBV28	TRBJ2-7	many	CASSLEWLGGYEQYF
TRBV6-1	TRBJ2-7	few	CASPPLTGPHHSYEQYF
TRBV7-2	TRBJ2-7	few	CASNYYEQYF